What follows is one TCR beta chain and its context. The record originates from a study of blood T cell repertoires in COVID-19. Using immunoSEQ multiplex PCR, the repertoire was profiled, and TCRdb retains in-frame clones only, with some absent. Of around 300,000 clones listed, approximately 92% are singletons. V shed 0 bases and J 2 bases; nucleotides not matched to a gene: 5. CDR1 and CDR2 (germline): SGHRS, YFSETQ. CDR3 length: 16 residues. This sequence was found in a woman aged 25 to 39 who had recovered from COVID-19. The rearrangement joins TRBV5-1 to TRBJ2-3; 8 bases align to TRBD2. Sequencing was performed on PBMCs or T cells enriched from blood (not recorded which). CDR3 protein: CASSLGTSSLTDTQYF. The CDR3 coding sequence is TGCGCCAGCAGCTTGGGGACTAGCAGTCTCACAGATACGCAGTATTTT.